A single sample gave rise to the 4 T cell receptor beta chains below, sequenced in a study of blood T cell repertoires in COVID-19. Sequencing was performed with immunoSEQ multiplex PCR; in TCRdb, only in-frame clones are kept and a portion is missing. The sample consists of 20,000 to 30,000 clones, 82% of them appearing once. Sequences were obtained from peripheral blood. The receptors were sampled from a human donor in a cohort sampled during active COVID-19.

The chain combines TRBV7-9 with TRBJ1-1; D might be TRBD1 (5 bases). The CDR3 sequence is 12 residues long. The ends were cut back, 1 base at V and 11 bases at J, with 11 bases in the middle. Per the germline V gene, CDR1 is SEHNR and CDR2 is FQNEAQ (reference sequence). The CDR3 DNA reads as TGTGCCAGCAGCTTAGTTTCAGGGCTGGCTTTCTTT. Translation gives CASSLVSGLAFF.

This chain joins TRBV18 and TRBJ1-1; no definite D call. The germline CDR1 and CDR2 sequences are KGHSH and LQKENI. This CDR3 spans 13 amino acids. Trimming left V 6 bases short and J 1 base short, with 9 bases between. CDR3 amino acids: CASSRESNTEAFF. CDR3 coding DNA: TGTGCCAGCTCGCGGGAGTCGAACACTGAAGCTTTCTTT.

Turning to this clone: One end of the junction does not line up with germline, which may come from a read error. The CDR3, as DNA: TGTGCCAGCAGCTTAGTAAGGGGCCGGTCCAATGGGCAGTTCTTC. It is translated as CASSLVRGRSNGQFF. The rearrangement joins TRBV7-2 to TRBJ2-1; D is perhaps TRBD1 (5 bases). Germline assignment: CDR1 SGHTA and CDR2 FQGNSA. The CDR3 is 15 amino acids.

The chain carries TRBV7-9 and TRBJ1-5; 8 bases agree with TRBD1. Germline loops: CDR1 SEHNR, CDR2 FQNEAQ (reference sequence). J gave up 6 bases and V 5 bases, and 9 bases lay outside the gene matches. This CDR3 is built from 15 residues. CDR3 sequence (DNA): TGTGCCAGCAGCCCCACAGGGGGAGGAACTCAGCCCCAGCATTTT. Its translation is CASSPTGGGTQPQHF. Looking up the rest from reference TRBV7-9 and TRBJ1-5 gives the full variable domain: DTGVSQNPRHKITKRGQNVTFRCDPISEHNRLYWYRQTLGQGPEFLTYFQNEAQLEKSRLLSDRFSAERPKGSFSTLEIQRTEQGDSAMYLCASSPTGGGTQPQHFGDGTRLSIL.